A single sample is the source of the 4 T cell receptor beta chains below, sequenced in a study of cytomegalovirus exposure and HLA in healthy donors. 13 Jbeta primers and 60 Vbeta primers were used for the PCR. Profiled with immunoSEQ multiplex PCR; TCRdb holds only in-frame clones, not every one. This repertoire shows more than 80,000 clones, approximately 86% found once; its top ten account for 8% to 10%. The sample was PBMCs. These receptors came from a young man in good health and CMV-seropositive.

This chain's CDR3 is CSVEDQLAPGETQYF. CDR3 nucleotides: TGCAGCGTTGAAGATCAATTAGCACCAGGGGAGACCCAGTACTTC. J is TRBJ2-5 and V is TRBV29-1, with D possibly being TRBD1 (5 bases). The V end lost 0 bases, the J end lost 5 bases, and 16 bases lay between the germline ends. CDR1 is SQVTM and CDR2 is ANQGSEA in the germline V gene. CDR3 size: 15 residues.

This clone was counted a few times. J is TRBJ2-3 and V is TRBV19, with D maybe TRBD2 (6 bases). V was clipped by 6 bases and J by 8 bases, with 15 bases between them. The CDR3 spans 13 residues. Germline V gene sequence: CDR1 LNHDA, CDR2 SQIVND (reference sequence). The CDR3 reads CASREGSPGTQYF. The CDR3 DNA is TGTGCCAGTAGGGAGGGGAGTCCGGGTACGCAGTATTTT.

The chain uses TRBV5-1 and TRBJ1-6; TRBD1 agrees at 7 bases. The ends lost 3 bases at V and 9 bases at J; junction bases unmatched: 9. CDR3 length: 15 amino acids. Germline-derived CDR1 and CDR2 are SGHRS and YFSETQ. The CDR3 sequence: CASSSPGQRGSPLHF. CDR3 coding DNA: TGCGCCAGCAGCTCACCGGGACAGAGAGGTTCACCCCTCCACTTT.

Concerning this clone itself: The junction departs from germline at one end; a sequencing error may be responsible. V and J are TRBV28 and TRBJ2-1, with D possibly TRBD2 on 5 matching bases. The CDR3 sequence is 14 residues long. From germline, CDR1 is MDHEN and CDR2 SYDVKM. The CDR3 nucleotides read TGTGCCAGCATTTTACGGGGATCCTACAATGAGCAGTTCTTC. Encoded protein: CASILRGSYNEQFF.